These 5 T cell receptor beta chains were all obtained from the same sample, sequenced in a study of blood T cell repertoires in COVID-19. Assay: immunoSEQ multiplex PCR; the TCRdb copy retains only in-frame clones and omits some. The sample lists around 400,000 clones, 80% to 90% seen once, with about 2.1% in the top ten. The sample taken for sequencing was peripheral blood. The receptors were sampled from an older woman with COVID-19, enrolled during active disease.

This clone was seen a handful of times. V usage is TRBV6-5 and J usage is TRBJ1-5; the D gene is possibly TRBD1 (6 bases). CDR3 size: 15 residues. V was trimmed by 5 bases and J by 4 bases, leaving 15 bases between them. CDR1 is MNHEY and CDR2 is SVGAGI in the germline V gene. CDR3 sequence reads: CASSTDRNLNQPQHF. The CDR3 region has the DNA TGTGCCAGCAGTACAGACAGGAACTTAAATCAGCCCCAGCATTTT.

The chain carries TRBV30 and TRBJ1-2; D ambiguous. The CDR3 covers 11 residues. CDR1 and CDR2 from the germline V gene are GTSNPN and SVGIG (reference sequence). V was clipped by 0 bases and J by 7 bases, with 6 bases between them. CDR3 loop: CAWSVKLGYTF. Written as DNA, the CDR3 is TGTGCCTGGAGTGTAAAACTTGGCTACACCTTC.

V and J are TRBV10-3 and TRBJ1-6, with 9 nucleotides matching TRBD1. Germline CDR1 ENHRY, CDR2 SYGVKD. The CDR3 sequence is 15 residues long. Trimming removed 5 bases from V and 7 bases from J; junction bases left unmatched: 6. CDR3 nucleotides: TGTGCCATCAGTCGGACAGGGGATGACAATTCACCCCTCCACTTT. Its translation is CAISRTGDDNSPLHF.

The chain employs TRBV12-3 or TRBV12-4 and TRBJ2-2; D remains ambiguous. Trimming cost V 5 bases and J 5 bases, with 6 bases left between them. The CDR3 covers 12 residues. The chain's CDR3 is CASSIYTGELFF. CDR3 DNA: TGTGCCAGCAGTATCTATACCGGGGAGCTGTTTTTT.

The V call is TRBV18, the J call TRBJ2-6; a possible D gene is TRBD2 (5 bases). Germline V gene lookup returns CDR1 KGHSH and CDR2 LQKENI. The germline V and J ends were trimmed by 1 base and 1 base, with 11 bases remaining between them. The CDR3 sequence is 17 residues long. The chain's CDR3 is CASSPRGVNSGANVLTF. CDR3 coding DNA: TGTGCCAGCTCACCACGGGGAGTTAATTCTGGGGCCAACGTCCTGACTTTC.